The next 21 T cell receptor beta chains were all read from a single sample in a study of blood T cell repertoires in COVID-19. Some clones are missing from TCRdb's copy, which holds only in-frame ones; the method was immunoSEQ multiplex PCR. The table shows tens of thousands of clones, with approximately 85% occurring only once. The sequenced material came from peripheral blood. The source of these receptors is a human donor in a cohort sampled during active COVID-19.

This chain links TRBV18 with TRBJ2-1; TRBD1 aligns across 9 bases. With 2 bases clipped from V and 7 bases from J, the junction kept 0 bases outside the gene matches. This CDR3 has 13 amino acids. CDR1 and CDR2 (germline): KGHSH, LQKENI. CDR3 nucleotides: TGTGCCAGCTCACCAGACAGGGGGAATGAGCAGTTCTTC. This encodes CASSPDRGNEQFF.

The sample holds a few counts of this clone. CDR3 sequence reads: CASSPSLGELNSPLHF. The CDR3 nucleotides read TGTGCCAGCAGCCCGTCCCTCGGGGAATTAAATTCACCCCTCCACTTT. The chain has TRBV11-2 and TRBJ1-6, with D hard to call. V shed 5 bases and J shed 7 bases, with 18 bases lying between them. Germline values: CDR1 SGHAT, CDR2 FQNNGV. This CDR3 is built from 16 residues.

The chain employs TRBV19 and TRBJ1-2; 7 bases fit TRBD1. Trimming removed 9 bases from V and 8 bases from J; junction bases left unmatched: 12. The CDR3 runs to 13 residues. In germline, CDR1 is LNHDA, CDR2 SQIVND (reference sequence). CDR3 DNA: TGTGCCAGCCGAGACCCCGGGACAGAGGGCTACACCTTC. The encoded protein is CASRDPGTEGYTF.

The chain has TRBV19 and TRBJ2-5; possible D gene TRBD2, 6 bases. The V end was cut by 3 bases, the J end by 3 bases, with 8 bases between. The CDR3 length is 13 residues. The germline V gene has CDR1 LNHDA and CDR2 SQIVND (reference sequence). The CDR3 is CASSIGGKETQYF. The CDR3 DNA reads TGTGCCAGTAGTATTGGCGGGAAAGAGACCCAGTACTTC. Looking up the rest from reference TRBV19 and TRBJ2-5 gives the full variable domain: DGGITQSPKYLFRKEGQNVTLSCEQNLNHDAMYWYRQDPGQGLRLIYYSQIVNDFQKGDIAEGYSVSREKKESFPLTVTSAQKNPTAFYLCASSIGGKETQYFGPGTRLLVL.

CDR3 nucleotide sequence: TGTGCCAGCAGTGAAGCCGGTCTAGCGGGAGGAGGAGCGAATGAGCAGTTCTTC. Translating it yields CASSEAGLAGGGANEQFF. The chain links TRBV2 to TRBJ2-1; 11 bases align to TRBD2. Trimming took 0 bases from V and 7 from J; bases not matched to a gene: 11. The CDR3 runs 18 residues. Germline lookup yields CDR1 SNHLY and CDR2 FYNNEI.

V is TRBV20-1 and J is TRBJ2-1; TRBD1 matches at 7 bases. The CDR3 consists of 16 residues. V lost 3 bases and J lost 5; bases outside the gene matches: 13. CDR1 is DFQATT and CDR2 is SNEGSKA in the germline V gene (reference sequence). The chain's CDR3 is CSASDLRDRTHNEQFF. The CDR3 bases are TGCAGTGCTAGTGACCTTCGGGACAGAACCCACAATGAGCAGTTCTTC.

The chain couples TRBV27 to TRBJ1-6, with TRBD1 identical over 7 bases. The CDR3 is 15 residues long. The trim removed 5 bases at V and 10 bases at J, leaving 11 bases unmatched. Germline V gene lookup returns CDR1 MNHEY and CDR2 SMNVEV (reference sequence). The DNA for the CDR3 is TGTGCCAGCAGTGGGGGCAGGGGGAACGGCTCACCCCTCCACTTT. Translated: CASSGGRGNGSPLHF.

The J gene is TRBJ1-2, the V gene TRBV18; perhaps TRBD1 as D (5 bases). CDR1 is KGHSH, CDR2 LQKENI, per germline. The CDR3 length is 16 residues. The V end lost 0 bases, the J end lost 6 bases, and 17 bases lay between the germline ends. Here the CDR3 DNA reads TGTGCCAGCTCACCACCGGGGGGTGGGGCTCAGAATGGCTACACCTTC. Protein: CASSPPGGGAQNGYTF.

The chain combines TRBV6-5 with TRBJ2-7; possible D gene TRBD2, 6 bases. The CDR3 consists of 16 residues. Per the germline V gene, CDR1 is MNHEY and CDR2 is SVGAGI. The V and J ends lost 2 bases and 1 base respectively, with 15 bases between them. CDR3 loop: CASSYPRGKNSYEQYF. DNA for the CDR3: TGTGCCAGCAGTTACCCCCGGGGGAAGAATTCCTACGAGCAGTACTTC.

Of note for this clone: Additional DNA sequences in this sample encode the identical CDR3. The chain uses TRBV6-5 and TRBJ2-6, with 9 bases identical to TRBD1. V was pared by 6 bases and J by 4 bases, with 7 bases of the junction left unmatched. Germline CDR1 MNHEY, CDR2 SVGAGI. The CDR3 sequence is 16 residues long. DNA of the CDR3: TGTGCCAGCAGCTACGGACAGGGGTCAGGGGCCAACGTCCTGACTTTC. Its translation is CASSYGQGSGANVLTF.

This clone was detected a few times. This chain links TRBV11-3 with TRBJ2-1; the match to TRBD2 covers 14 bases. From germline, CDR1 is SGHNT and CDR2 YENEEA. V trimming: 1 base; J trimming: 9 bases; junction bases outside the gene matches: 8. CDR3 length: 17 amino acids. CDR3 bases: TGTGCCAGCAGCTTAGGAGGGACTAGCGGGAGTATTGGTGAGCAGTTCTTC. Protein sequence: CASSLGGTSGSIGEQFF.

Here the CDR3 reads CATSRDSGRGFSYEQYF. CDR3 coding DNA: TGTGCCACCAGCAGAGACTCAGGCAGGGGATTCTCCTACGAGCAGTACTTC. V and J are TRBV15 and TRBJ2-7; D is possibly TRBD1 (6 bases). The CDR3 contains 17 residues. From germline, CDR1 is LNHNV and CDR2 YYDKDF (reference sequence). V shed 0 bases and J shed 0 bases, with 15 bases lying between them.

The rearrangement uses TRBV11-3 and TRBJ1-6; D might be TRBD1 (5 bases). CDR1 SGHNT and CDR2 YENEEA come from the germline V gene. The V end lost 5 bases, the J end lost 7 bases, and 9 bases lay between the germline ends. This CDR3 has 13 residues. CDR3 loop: CASSRNRNSPLHF. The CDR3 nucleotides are TGTGCCAGCAGCCGAAACAGGAATTCACCCCTCCACTTT. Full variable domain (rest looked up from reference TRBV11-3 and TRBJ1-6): EAGVVQSPRYKIIEKKQPVAFWCNPISGHNTLYWYLQNLGQGPELLIRYENEEAVDDSQLPKDRFSAERLKGVDSTLKIQPAELGDSAVYLCASSRNRNSPLHFGNGTRLTVT.

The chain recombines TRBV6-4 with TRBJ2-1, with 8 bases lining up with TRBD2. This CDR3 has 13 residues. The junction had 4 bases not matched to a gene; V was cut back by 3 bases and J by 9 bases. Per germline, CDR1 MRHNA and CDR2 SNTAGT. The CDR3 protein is CASSEQRESEQFF. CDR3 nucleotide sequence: TGTGCCAGCAGTGAGCAGCGGGAGAGTGAGCAGTTCTTC.

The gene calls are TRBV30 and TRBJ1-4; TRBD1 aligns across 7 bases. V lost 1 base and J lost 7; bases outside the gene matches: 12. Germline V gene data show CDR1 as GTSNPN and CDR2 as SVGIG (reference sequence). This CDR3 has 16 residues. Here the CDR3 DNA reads TGTGCCTGGAGTGACCCGGGACAGTCGGGGGCTGAAAAACTGTTTTTT. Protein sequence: CAWSDPGQSGAEKLFF.

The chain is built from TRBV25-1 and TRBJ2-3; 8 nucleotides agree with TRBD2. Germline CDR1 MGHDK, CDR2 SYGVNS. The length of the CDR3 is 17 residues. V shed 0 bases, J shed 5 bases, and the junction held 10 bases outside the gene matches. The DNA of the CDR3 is TGTGCCAGCAGTGAATATGCCTTAGCGGGGTCGAAAGATACGCAGTATTTT. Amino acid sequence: CASSEYALAGSKDTQYF. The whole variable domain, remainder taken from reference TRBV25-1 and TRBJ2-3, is EADIYQTPRYLVIGTGKKITLECSQTMGHDKMYWYQQDPGMELHLIHYSYGVNSTEKGDLSSESTVSRIRTEHFPLTLESARPSHTSQYLCASSEYALAGSKDTQYFGPGTRLTVL.

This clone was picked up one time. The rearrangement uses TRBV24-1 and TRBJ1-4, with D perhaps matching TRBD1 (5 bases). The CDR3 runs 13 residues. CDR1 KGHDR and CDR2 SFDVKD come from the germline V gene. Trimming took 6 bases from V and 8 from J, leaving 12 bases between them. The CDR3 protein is CATSRAAGEKLFF. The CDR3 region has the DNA TGTGCCACCAGTAGGGCAGCAGGGGAAAAACTGTTTTTT.

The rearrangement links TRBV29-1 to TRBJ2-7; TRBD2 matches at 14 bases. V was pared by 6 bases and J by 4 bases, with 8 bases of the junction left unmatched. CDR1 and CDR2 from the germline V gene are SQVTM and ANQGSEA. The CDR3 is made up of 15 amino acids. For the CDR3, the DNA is TGCAGCGTGGGGACTAGCGGGAGTATCCGGTACGAGCAGTACTTC. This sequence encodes CSVGTSGSIRYEQYF.

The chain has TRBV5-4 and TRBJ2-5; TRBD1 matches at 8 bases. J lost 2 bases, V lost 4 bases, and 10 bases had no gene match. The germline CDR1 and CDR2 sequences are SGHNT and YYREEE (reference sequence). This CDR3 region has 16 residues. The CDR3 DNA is TGTGCCAGCAGCCCACTGACAGGGGATCAACAAGAGACCCAGTACTTC. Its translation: CASSPLTGDQQETQYF.

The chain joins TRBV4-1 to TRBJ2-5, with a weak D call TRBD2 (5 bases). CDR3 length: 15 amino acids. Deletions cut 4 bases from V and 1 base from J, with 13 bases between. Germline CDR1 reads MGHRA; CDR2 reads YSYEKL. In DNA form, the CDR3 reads TGCGCCAGCAGCCGGCGAGCGGCGGCCCAAGAGACCCAGTACTTC. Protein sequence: CASSRRAAAQETQYF.

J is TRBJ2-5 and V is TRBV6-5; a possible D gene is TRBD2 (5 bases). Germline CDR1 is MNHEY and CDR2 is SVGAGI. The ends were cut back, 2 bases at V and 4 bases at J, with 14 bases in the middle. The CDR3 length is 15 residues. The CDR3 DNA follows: TGTGCCAGCAGTTACGCGGCCGCGGCGGGAGAGACCCAGTACTTC. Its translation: CASSYAAAAGETQYF.